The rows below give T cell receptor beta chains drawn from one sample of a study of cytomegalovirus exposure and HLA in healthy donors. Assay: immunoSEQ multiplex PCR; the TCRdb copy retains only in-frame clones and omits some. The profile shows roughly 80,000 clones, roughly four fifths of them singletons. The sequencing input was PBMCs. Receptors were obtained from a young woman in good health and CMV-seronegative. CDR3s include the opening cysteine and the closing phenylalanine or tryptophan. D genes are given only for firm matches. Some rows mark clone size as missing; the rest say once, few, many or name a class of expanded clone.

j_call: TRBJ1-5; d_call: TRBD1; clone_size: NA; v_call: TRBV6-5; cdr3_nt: TGTGCCAGCAGTCAACAGGGGAGGAATCAGCCCCAGCATTTT; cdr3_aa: CASSQQGRNQPQHF
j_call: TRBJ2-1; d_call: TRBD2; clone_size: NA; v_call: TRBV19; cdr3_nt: TGTGCCAGTAAGGGACTAGCGGGCTCTTCCTACAATGAGCAGTTCTTC; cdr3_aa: CASKGLAGSSYNEQFF
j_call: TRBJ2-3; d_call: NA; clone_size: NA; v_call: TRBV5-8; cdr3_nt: TGTGCCAGCAGCTTGACAGGAACTAGCACAGATACGCAGTATTTT; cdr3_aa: CASSLTGTSTDTQYF
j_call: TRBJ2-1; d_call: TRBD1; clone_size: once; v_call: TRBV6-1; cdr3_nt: TGTGCCAGCAGTGGCGCCGGGACAGGGCCAAGGAATGAGCAGTTCTTC; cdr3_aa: CASSGAGTGPRNEQFF
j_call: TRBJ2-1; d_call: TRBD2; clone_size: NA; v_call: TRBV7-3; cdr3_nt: TGTGCCAGCAGCCCTACTAGCGTCTCCTACAATGAGCAGTTCTTC; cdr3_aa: CASSPTSVSYNEQFF
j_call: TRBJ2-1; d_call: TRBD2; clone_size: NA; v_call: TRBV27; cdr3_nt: TGTGCCAGCAGTTCCGGGACTAGCGGGAACAATGAGCAGTTCTTC; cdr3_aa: CASSSGTSGNNEQFF
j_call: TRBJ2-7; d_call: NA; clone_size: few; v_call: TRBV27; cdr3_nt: TGTGCCAGCAGTTTAAGGGCAGGGGTTACCTACGAGCAGTACTTC; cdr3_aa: CASSLRAGVTYEQYF
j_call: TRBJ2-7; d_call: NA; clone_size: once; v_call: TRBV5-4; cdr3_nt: TGTGCCAGCAGCACCGGGACTTCTATGGTCTACGAGCAGTACTTC; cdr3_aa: CASSTGTSMVYEQYF
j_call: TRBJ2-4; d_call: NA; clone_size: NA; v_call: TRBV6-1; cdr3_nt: TGTGCCAGCAGTGAAAATATTGGTGGGGGCTTTGGCAAAAACATTCAGTACTTC; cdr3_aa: CASSENIGGGFGKNIQYF
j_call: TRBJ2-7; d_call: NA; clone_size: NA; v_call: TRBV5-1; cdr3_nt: TGCGCCAGCAGCTTGAGCCTAGTGAACTACGAGCAGTACTTC; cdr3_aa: CASSLSLVNYEQYF
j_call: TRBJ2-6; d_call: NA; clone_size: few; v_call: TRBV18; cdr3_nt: TGTGCCAGCTCACCGCAGGGTTCTGGGGCCAACGTCCTGACTTTC; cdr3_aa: CASSPQGSGANVLTF
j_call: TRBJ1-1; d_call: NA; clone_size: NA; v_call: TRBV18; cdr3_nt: TGTGCCAGCTCACCAGGCCAAGACACTGAAGCTTTCTTT; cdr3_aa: CASSPGQDTEAFF
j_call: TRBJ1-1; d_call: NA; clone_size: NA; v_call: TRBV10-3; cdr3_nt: TGTGCCATCAGTGAGTCATCGGCGGGGACTGAAGCTTTCTTT; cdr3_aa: CAISESSAGTEAFF
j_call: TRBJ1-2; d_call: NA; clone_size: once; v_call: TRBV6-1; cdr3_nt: TGTGCCAGCAGTGAAGCCCGGAGACTATATGGCTACACCTTC; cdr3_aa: CASSEARRLYGYTF
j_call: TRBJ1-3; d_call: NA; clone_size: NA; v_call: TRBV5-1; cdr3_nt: TGCGCCAGCAGCAGGGGGAACTCTGGAAACACCATATATTTT; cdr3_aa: CASSRGNSGNTIYF
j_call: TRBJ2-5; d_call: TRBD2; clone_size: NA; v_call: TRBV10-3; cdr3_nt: TGTGCCATCAGGTCTAGCGGGAGTGTAGAGACCCAGTACTTC; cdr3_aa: CAIRSSGSVETQYF
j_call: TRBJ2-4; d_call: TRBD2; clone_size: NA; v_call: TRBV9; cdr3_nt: TGTGCCAGCAGCCCTAGCGGGGGTGTAGCCAAAAACATTCAGTACTTC; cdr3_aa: CASSPSGGVAKNIQYF
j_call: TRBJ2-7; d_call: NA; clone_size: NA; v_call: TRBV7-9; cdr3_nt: TGTGCCAGCAGCCACCGAACGGGGGTCGACCACTTC; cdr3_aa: CASSHRTGVDHF
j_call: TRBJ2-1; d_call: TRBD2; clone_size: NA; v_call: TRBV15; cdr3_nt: TGTGCCACCAGCAGAGTAACGGGAGGGCCTTACAATGAGCAGTTCTTC; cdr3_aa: CATSRVTGGPYNEQFF
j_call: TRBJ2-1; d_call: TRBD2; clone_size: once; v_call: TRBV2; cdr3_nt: TGTGCCAGCAGTGAAGAGGGGCTAGCGGGAGGCATAGCTGAGCAGTTCTTC; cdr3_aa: CASSEEGLAGGIAEQFF
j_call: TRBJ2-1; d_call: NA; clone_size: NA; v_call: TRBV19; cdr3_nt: TGTGCCAGTAGTATAACCGGGGTCTCACACAATGAGCAGTTCTTC; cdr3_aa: CASSITGVSHNEQFF
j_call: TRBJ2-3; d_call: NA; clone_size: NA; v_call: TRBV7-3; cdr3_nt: TGTGCCAGCAGCTTAACCCTAGCCCTCGAGGGGACTAGCACAGATACGCAGTATTTT; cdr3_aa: CASSLTLALEGTSTDTQYF
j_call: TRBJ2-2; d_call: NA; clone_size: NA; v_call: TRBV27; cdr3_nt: TGTGCCAGCAGTTTAAGGGGGAGGGACACCGGGGAGCTGTTTTTT; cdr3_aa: CASSLRGRDTGELFF
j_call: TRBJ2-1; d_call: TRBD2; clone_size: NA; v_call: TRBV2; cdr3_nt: TGTGCCAGCAGGCCACTTGGGACTAGTATTGGGGCTGAGCAGTTCTTC; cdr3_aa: CASRPLGTSIGAEQFF
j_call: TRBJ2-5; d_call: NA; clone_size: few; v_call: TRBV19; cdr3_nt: TGTGCCAGTAAAAATGACAGCCAAGAGACCCAGTACTTC; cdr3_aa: CASKNDSQETQYF
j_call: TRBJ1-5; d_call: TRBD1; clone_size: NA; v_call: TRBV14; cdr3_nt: TGTGCCAGCAGCATTACAGGGGATCAGCCCCAGCATTTT; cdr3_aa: CASSITGDQPQHF
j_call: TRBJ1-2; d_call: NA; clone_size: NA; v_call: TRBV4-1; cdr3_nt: TGCGCCAGCAGCCAAGATCCTGGGGGCGCGGACTATGGCTACACCTTC; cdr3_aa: CASSQDPGGADYGYTF
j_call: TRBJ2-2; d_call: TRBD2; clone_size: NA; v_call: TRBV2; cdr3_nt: TGTGCCAGCAAGCGGGAGTACACCGGGGAGCTGTTTTTT; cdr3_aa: CASKREYTGELFF
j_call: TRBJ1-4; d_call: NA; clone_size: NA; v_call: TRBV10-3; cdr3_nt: TGTGCCATCAGTGAAGGCGGAGCGGGCGAGGTCGGACTGTTTTTT; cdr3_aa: CAISEGGAGEVGLFF
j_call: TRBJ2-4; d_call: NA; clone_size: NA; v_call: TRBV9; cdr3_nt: TGTGCCAGCAGCGCTGGCCCGGGTCTAGCCAAAAACATTCAGTACTTC; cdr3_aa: CASSAGPGLAKNIQYF
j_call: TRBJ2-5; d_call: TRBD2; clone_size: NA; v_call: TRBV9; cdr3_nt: TGTGCCAGCAGCCCTAGCGGGAGTGAGACCCAGTACTTC; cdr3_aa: CASSPSGSETQYF
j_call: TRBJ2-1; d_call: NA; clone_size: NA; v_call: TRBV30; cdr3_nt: TGTGCCTGGAGGTCGGGATCTCACAGCGATGAGCAGTTCTTC; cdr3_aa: CAWRSGSHSDEQFF
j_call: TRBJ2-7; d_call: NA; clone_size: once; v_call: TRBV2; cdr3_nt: TGTGCCAGCACGCAGGGTTTATTATACGAGCAGTACTTC; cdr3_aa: CASTQGLLYEQYF
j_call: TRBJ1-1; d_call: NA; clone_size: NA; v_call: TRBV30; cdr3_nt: TGTGCCTGGGACCGGGGGGGGACTGAAGCTTTCTTT; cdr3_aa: CAWDRGGTEAFF
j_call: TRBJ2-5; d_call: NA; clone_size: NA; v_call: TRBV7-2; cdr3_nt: TGTGCCAGCAGCTTAGGGAGCCTCCAAGAGACCCAGTACTTC; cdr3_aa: CASSLGSLQETQYF
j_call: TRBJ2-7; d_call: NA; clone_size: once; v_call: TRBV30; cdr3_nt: TGTGCCTGGAGTGGTTCAACGGACAGTTCCTACGAGCAGTACTTC; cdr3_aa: CAWSGSTDSSYEQYF
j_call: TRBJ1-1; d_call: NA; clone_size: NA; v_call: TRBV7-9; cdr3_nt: TGTTCCAGCTCCCATTTCGGTGGGGAGTTGGTGAACACTGAAGCTTTCTTT; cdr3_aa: CSSSHFGGELVNTEAFF
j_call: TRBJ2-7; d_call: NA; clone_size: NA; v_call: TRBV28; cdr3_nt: TGTGCCAGCAGTTTGGGCTTGGGGACTCAGTACTTC; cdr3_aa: CASSLGLGTQYF